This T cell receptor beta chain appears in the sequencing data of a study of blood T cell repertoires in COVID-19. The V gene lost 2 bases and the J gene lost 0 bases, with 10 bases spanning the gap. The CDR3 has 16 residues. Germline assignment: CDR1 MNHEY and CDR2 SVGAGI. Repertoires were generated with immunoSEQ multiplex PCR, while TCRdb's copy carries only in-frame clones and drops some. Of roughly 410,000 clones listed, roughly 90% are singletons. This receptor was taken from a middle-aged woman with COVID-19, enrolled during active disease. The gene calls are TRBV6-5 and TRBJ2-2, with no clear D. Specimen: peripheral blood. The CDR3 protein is CASSYGPTANTGELFF. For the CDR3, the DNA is TGTGCCAGCAGTTACGGGCCCACCGCGAACACCGGGGAGCTGTTTTTT.